This entry is about one TCR beta chain. Antigen: not known. With 4 bases removed from V and 0 bases from J, the gap between germline ends came to 15 bases. The germline V gene encodes CDR1 SGHTA and CDR2 FQGNSA. The CDR3 has 16 residues. This specimen comes from a study of T cell responses to AZD1222 COVID-19 vaccine. Overall study context: Researchers grouped second doses given at about 4 or about 12 weeks into one pool.

Generated by immunoSEQ multiplex PCR, the TCRdb table keeps only in-frame clones and is missing some. This table holds around 150,000 clones, roughly 92% found once. Study-level points and caveats: As reported, nearly half of all spike-specific TCRs target variant regions that are unmutated. A mostly white British donor set with more females was recruited, and clonal diversity was possibly underestimated. At 160-218 and 743-854, vaccine-associated CD4 TCRs were dominant, and they spanned spike.

This receptor was obtained from an adult in good health. The chain uses TRBV7-2 and TRBJ2-5; tentative D call: TRBD2 (7 bases). Sequencing used peripheral blood, obtained on day 0 of AZD1222 vaccination. The DNA of the CDR3 is TGTGCCAGCAGCTGGTTACGGGGGGCCCACCAAGAGACCCAGTACTTC. It translates to CASSWLRGAHQETQYF.